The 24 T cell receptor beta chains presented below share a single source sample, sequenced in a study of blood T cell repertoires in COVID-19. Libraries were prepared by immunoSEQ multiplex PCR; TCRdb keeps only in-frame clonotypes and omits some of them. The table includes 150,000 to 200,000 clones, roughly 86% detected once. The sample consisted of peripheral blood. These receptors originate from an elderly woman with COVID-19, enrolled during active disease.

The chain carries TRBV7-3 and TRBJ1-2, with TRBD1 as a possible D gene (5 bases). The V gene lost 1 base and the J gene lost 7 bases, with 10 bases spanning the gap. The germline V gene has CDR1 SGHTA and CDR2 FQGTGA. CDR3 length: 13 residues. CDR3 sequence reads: CASSLNTGFGYTF. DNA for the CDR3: TGTGCCAGCAGCTTAAATACAGGCTTTGGCTACACCTTC. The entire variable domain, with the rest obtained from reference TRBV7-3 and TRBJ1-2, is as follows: GAGVSQTPSNKVTEKGKYVELRCDPISGHTALYWYRQSLGQGPEFLIYFQGTGAADDSGLPNDRFFAVRPEGSVSTLKIQRTERGDSAVYLCASSLNTGFGYTFGSGTRLTVV.

CDR3 residues: CASSPRGGVPEAFF. The CDR3 DNA is TGTGCCAGCAGCCCCCGGGGGGGGGTTCCTGAAGCTTTCTTT. The V and J genes are TRBV9 and TRBJ1-1; D is possibly TRBD1 (5 bases). Trimming removed 4 bases at V and 6 bases at J, with 16 bases between. The CDR3 is made up of 14 amino acids. Germline assignment: CDR1 SGDLS and CDR2 YYNGEE.

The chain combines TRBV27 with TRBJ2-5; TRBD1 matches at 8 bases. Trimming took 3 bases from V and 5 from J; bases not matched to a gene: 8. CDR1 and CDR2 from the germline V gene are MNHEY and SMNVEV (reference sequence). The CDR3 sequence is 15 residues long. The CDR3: CASSFFGQGAETQYF. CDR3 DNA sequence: TGTGCCAGCAGTTTTTTTGGACAGGGCGCGGAGACCCAGTACTTC.

The CDR3 DNA is TGTGCCATCAGTGACCCACCGGGACTCCTTTCTAGCACAGATACGCAGTATTTT. It yields the protein CAISDPPGLLSSTDTQYF. The V gene is TRBV10-3, the J gene TRBJ2-3; tentatively, D is TRBD2 (6 bases). Per germline, CDR1 ENHRY and CDR2 SYGVKD. The V gene lost 3 bases and the J gene lost 0 bases, with 19 bases spanning the gap. The CDR3 contains 18 residues.

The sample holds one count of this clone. DNA of the CDR3: TGTGCCAGCACCTCGACAGGCGCCTCCTACGAGCAGTACTTC. Encoded protein: CASTSTGASYEQYF. The rearrangement links TRBV6-5 to TRBJ2-7; D is possibly TRBD1 (6 bases). CDR1 and CDR2 from the germline V gene are MNHEY and SVGAGI. Deletions cut 7 bases from V and 0 bases from J, with 13 bases between. This CDR3 comprises 14 residues.

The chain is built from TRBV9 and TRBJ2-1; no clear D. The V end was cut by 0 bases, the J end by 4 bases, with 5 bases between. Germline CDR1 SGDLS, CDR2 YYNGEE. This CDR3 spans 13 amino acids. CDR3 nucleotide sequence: TGTGCCAGCAGCGTAGGGAGTTACAATGAGCAGTTCTTC. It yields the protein CASSVGSYNEQFF.

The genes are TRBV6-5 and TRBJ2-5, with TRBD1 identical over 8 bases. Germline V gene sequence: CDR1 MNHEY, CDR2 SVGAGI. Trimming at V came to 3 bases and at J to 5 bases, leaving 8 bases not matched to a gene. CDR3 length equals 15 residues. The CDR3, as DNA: TGTGCCAGCAGTTATGGGCAGGGGGCCGGGGAGACCCAGTACTTC. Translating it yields CASSYGQGAGETQYF.

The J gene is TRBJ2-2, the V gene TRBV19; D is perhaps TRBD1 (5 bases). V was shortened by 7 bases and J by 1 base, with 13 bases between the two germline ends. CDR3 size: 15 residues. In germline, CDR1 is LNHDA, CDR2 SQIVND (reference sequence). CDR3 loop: CASNPDRLNTGELFF. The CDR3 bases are TGTGCCAGTAACCCAGACAGACTGAACACCGGGGAGCTGTTTTTT. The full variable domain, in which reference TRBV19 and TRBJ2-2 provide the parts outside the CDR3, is DGGITQSPKYLFRKEGQNVTLSCEQNLNHDAMYWYRQDPGQGLRLIYYSQIVNDFQKGDIAEGYSVSREKKESFPLTVTSAQKNPTAFYLCASNPDRLNTGELFFGEGSRLTVL.

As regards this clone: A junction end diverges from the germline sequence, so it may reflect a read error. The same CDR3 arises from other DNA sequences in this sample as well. The CDR3 nucleotides read TGTGCCAGCAGTTACTCGGGGACTCCTACCTATGAGCAGTACTTC. This codes for CASSYSGTPTYEQYF. The rearrangement joins TRBV6-5 to TRBJ2-7, with a tentative D call TRBD2 (6 bases). This CDR3 contains 15 residues. From germline, CDR1 is MNHEY and CDR2 SVGAGI.

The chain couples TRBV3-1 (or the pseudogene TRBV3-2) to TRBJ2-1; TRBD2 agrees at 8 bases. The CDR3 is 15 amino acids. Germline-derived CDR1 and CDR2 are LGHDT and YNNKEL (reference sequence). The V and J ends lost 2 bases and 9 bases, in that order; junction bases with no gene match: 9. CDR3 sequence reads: CASSQSGSFPVEQFF. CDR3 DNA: TGTGCCAGCAGCCAAAGCGGGAGTTTCCCCGTTGAGCAGTTCTTC.

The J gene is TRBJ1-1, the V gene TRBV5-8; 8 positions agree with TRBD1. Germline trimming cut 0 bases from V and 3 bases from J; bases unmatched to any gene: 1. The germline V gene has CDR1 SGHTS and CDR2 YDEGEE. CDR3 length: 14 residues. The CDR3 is CASSLGQGYTEAFF. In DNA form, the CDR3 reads TGTGCCAGCAGCTTGGGACAGGGGTACACTGAAGCTTTCTTT.

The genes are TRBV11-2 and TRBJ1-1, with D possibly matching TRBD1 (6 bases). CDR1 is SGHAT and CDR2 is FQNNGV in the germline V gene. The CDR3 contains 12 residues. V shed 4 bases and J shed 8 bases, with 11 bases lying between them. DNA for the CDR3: TGTGCCAGCAGCTCACAGGGTCTGGAAGCTTTCTTT. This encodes CASSSQGLEAFF.

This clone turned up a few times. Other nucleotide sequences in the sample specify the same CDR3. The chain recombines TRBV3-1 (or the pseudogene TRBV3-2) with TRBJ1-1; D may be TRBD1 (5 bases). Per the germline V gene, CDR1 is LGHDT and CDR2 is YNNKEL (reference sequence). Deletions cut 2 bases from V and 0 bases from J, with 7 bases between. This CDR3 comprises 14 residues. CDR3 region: CASSQPGMNTEAFF. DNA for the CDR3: TGTGCCAGCAGCCAACCAGGGATGAACACTGAAGCTTTCTTT.

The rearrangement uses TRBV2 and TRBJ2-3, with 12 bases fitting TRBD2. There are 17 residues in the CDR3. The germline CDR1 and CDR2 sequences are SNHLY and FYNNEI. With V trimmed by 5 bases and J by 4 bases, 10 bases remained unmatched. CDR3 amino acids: CASSLLTSGSKADTQYF. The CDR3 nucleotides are TGTGCCAGCAGTCTCCTGACTAGCGGGAGTAAAGCAGATACGCAGTATTTT.

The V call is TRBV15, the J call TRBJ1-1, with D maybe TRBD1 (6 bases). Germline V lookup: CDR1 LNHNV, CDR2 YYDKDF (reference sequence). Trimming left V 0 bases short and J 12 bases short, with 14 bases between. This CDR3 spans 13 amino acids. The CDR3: CATSRDAGASTFF. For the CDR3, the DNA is TGTGCCACCAGCAGAGATGCGGGGGCATCGACTTTCTTT. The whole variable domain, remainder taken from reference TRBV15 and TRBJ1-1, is DAMVIQNPRYQVTQFGKPVTLSCSQTLNHNVMYWYQQKSSQAPKLLFHYYDKDFNNEADTPDNFQSRRPNTSFCFLDIRSPGLGDTAMYLCATSRDAGASTFFGQGTRLTVV.

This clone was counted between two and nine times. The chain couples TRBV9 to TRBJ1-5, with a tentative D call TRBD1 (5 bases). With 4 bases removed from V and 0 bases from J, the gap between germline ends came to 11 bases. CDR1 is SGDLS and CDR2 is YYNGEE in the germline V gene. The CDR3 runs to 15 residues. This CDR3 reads CASSSGHSSNQPQHF. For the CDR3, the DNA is TGTGCCAGCAGCTCAGGACACAGTAGCAATCAGCCCCAGCATTTT.

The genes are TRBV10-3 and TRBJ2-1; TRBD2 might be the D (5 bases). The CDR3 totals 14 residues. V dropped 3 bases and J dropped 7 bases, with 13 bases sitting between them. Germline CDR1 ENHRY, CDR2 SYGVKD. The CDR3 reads CAISEGSYGNEQFF. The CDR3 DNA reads TGTGCCATCAGTGAAGGGAGTTACGGGAATGAGCAGTTCTTC.

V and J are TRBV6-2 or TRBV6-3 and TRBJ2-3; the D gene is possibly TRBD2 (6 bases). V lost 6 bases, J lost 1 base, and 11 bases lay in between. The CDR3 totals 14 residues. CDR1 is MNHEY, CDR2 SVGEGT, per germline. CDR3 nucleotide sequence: TGTGCCAGCAGCTCCTGGGGGGGCACAGATACGCAGTATTTT. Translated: CASSSWGGTDTQYF.

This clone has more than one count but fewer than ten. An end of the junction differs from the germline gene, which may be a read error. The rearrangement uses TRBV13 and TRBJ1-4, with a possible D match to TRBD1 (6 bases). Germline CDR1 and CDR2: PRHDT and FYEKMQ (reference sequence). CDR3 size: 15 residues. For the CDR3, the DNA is TGTGCCAGCAGCCTAGGGGGGGAGGAGAATGAAAAACTGTTTTTT. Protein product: CASSLGGEENEKLFF.

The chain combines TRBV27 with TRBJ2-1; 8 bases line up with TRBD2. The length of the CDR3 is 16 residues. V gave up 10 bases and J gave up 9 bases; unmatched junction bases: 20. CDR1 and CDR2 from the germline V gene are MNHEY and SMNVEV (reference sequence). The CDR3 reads CATGNRTGTRGSEQFF. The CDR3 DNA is TGTGCCACCGGCAACCGGACCGGGACTAGGGGTAGTGAGCAGTTCTTC.

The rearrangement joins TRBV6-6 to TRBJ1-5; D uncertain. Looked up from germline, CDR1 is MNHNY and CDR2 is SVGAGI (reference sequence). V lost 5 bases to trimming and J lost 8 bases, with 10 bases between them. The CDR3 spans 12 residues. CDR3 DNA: TGTGCCAGCAGTGGGCGGGATAAGCCCCAGCATTTT. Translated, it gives CASSGRDKPQHF.

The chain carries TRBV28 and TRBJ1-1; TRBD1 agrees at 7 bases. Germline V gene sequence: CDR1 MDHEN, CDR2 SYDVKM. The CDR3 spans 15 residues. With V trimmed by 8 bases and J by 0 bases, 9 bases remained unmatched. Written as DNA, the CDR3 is TGTGCCAGCGATGTCCAGGGACAGTTGAACACTGAAGCTTTCTTT. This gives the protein CASDVQGQLNTEAFF.

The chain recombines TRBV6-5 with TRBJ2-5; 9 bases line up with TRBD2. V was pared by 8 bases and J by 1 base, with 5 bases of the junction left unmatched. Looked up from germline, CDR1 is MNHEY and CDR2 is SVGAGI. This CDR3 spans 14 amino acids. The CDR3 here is CASVVTSGQETQYF. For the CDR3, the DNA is TGTGCCAGCGTGGTGACTAGCGGCCAAGAGACCCAGTACTTC.

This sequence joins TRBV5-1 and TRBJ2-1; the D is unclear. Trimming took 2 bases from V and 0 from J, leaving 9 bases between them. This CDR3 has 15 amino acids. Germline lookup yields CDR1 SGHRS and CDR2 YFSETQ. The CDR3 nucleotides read TGCGCCAGCAGCTTCGGCACTACCTCCTACAATGAGCAGTTCTTC. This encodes CASSFGTTSYNEQFF.